This is a list of T cell receptor beta chains from one sample in a study of molecular identifiers for immune sequencing clone quantification. One entry per CDR3 protein results from TCRdb running MiXCR on the PCR reads. This table has 90,000 or so distinct CDR3 sequences, around 20% appearing once. The specimen was naive CD8+ T cells from blood, with Jurkat cell RNA spiked in. These receptors originate from a human donor in good health. Some libraries in this study had Jurkat cell RNA spiked in. Both conserved end residues are part of each CDR3. D genes are given only for firm matches. Some rows mark clone size as missing; the rest say once, few, many or name a class of expanded clone.

j_call v_call clone_size d_call cdr3_aa cdr3_nt
TRBJ1-5 TRBV6-5 many . CASRNRAGSNQPQHF TGTGCCAGCAGGAACAGGGCCGGGAGCAATCAGCCCCAGCATTTT
TRBJ2-1 TRBV6-2/TRBV6-3 . . CASTNPRPMGGEQFF TGTGCCAGCACCAACCCTCGCCCGATGGGGGGTGAGCAGTTCTTC
TRBJ1-1 TRBV7-9 many . CASSFTTVEAFF TGTGCCAGCAGCTTCACCACTGTTGAAGCTTTCTTT
TRBJ2-3 TRBV28 many . CASNPEAGPGRDTQYF TGTGCCAGCAACCCAGAGGCAGGACCCGGCAGAGATACGCAGTATTTT
TRBJ2-7 TRBV5-1 many TRBD2 CASSLGLAATYEQYF TGCGCCAGCAGCTTGGGACTAGCGGCGACCTACGAGCAGTACTTC
TRBJ2-7 TRBV7-3 many TRBD2 CASSLCASAGASYEQYF TGTGCCAGCAGCTTATGCGCCTCAGCGGGAGCCTCCTACGAGCAGTACTTC
TRBJ1-1 TRBV7-9 many TRBD1 CASSGQINTEAFF TGTGCCAGCTCGGGACAGATAAACACTGAAGCTTTCTTT
TRBJ2-3 TRBV2 many TRBD2 CASSAGTSGGAGFTDTQYF TGTGCCAGCAGTGCTGGGACTAGCGGGGGGGCCGGCTTCACAGATACGCAGTATTTT
TRBJ1-5 TRBV19 many . CASSFPGQPQHF TGTGCCAGTTCGTTCCCGGGGCAGCCCCAGCATTTT
TRBJ2-7 TRBV5-6 many . CASSPLDSYEQYF TGTGCCAGCAGCCCTCTGGACTCCTACGAGCAGTACTTC
TRBJ2-2 TRBV3-1 . TRBD2 CASSPETSGGPPHGKPGELFF TGTGCCAGCAGCCCCGAGACTAGCGGGGGGCCTCCCCACGGAAAACCCGGGGAGCTGTTTTTT
TRBJ1-1 TRBV18 many TRBD1 CASSPTGKAEAFF TGTGCCAGCTCACCGACAGGGAAGGCTGAAGCTTTCTTT
TRBJ1-5 TRBV19 . . CASSTVGISNQPQHF TGTGCCAGTAGTACGGTGGGGATAAGCAATCAGCCCCAGCATTTT
TRBJ2-2 TRBV27 many TRBD2 CASRLYSGSVLGTGELFF TGTGCCAGCAGGTTATATAGCGGGAGTGTGTTAGGAACCGGGGAGCTGTTTTTT
TRBJ2-7 TRBV19 many TRBD1 CASTLGQGPDEQYF TGTGCCAGTACCTTGGGACAGGGGCCCGACGAGCAGTACTTC
TRBJ1-2 TRBV19 few . CASSIGTEYYGYTF TGTGCCAGTAGTATCGGGACGGAATACTATGGCTACACCTTC
TRBJ2-1 TRBV5-6 many . CASSFMSGAPEQFF TGTGCCAGCAGCTTTATGTCGGGGGCCCCTGAGCAGTTCTTC
TRBJ2-2 TRBV2 many . CASSFEGLSTGELFF TGTGCCAGCAGTTTCGAGGGGTTGAGCACCGGGGAGCTGTTTTTT
TRBJ1-5 TRBV12-3/TRBV12-4 many . CASRADGYSNQPQHF TGTGCCAGCAGGGCGGACGGCTATAGCAATCAGCCCCAGCATTTT
TRBJ1-6 TRBV6-5 many . CASSSPTGDNSPLHF TGTGCCAGCAGTTCCCCGACAGGAGATAATTCACCCCTCCACTTT
TRBJ2-7 TRBV6-2/TRBV6-3 few TRBD1 CASSPPGQTYEQYF TGTGCCAGCAGTCCCCCGGGACAGACCTACGAGCAGTACTTC
TRBJ2-5 TRBV7-2 . . CASSLLVYGGGVRETQYF TGTGCCAGCAGCTTATTGGTATATGGGGGAGGAGTGAGGGAGACCCAGTACTTC
TRBJ1-5 TRBV2 . TRBD1 CASSEWGSGTANYHQPQHF TGTGCCAGCAGTGAGTGGGGTAGCGGGACAGCCAATTACCATCAGCCCCAGCATTTT
TRBJ2-7 TRBV4-2 . . CASSQEGAGVSSYEQYF TGTGCCAGCAGCCAAGAGGGGGCAGGGGTGAGCTCCTACGAGCAGTACTTC
TRBJ2-3 TRBV30 many TRBD2 CAWTSGGLSTDTQYF TGTGCCTGGACTAGCGGGGGCCTAAGCACAGATACGCAGTATTTT
TRBJ2-2 TRBV20-1 many . CSARGGELFF TGCAGTGCTAGAGGCGGGGAGCTGTTTTTT
TRBJ2-7 TRBV19 many . CASSSRPSQRYEQYF TGTGCCAGTAGTTCTCGGCCCAGTCAGCGCTACGAGCAGTACTTC
TRBJ1-1 TRBV6-6 few . CASSSSLDSSTEAFF TGTGCCAGCAGCTCCAGCCTGGACAGTAGCACTGAAGCTTTCTTT
TRBJ1-2 TRBV29-1 . TRBD1 CSARKGQGEYCGYTF TGCAGCGCTCGGAAAGGACAGGGGGAATACTGTGGCTACACCTTC
TRBJ2-1 TRBV6-6 few TRBD2 CASSYFSGSMDEQFF TGTGCCAGCAGTTACTTCAGCGGGAGCATGGATGAGCAGTTCTTC
TRBJ2-2 TRBV7-8 many TRBD1 CASSFPGTGGLLNTGELFF TGTGCCAGCAGCTTCCCCGGGACAGGGGGTTTACTGAACACCGGGGAGCTGTTTTTT
TRBJ2-7 TRBV27 . . CASSPTSGHSYEQYF TGTGCCAGCAGTCCTACGTCGGGCCACTCCTACGAGCAGTACTTC
TRBJ1-5 TRBV6-1 many . CASTHGGEYQPQHF TGTGCCAGCACCCACGGGGGCGAGTATCAGCCCCAGCATTTT
TRBJ2-3 TRBV29-1 many . CSFHGIGDTQYF TGCAGCTTCCACGGGATAGGAGATACGCAGTATTTT
TRBJ2-7 TRBV2 . TRBD1 CASSSGTGEDEQYF TGTGCCAGCAGTTCCGGGACAGGGGAGGACGAGCAGTACTTC
TRBJ2-5 TRBV28 few TRBD2 CASSLTSGSLGWETQYF TGTGCCAGCAGTTTAACTAGCGGGAGTTTAGGGTGGGAGACCCAGTACTTC
TRBJ2-3 TRBV12-3/TRBV12-4 many TRBD1 CASSRDRVNLDTQYF TGTGCCAGCAGTAGGGACAGGGTTAACCTAGATACGCAGTATTTT
TRBJ1-1 TRBV7-7 many . CASSLGHPPTEAFF TGTGCCAGCAGCCTGGGGCACCCGCCCACTGAAGCTTTCTTT
TRBJ2-7 TRBV25-1 . TRBD2 CASSVGLTGNSYEQYF TGTGCCAGCAGTGTGGGACTAACGGGAAACTCCTACGAGCAGTACTTC
TRBJ2-7 TRBV28 . . CASSFPDSYEQYF TGTGCCAGCAGTTTTCCCGACAGCTACGAGCAGTACTTC
TRBJ2-7 TRBV28 many . CASSTFSYEQYF TGTGCCAGCAGTACCTTCTCCTACGAGCAGTACTTC
TRBJ2-2 TRBV19 . . CASNQGGGNTGELFF TGTGCCAGTAACCAAGGAGGGGGGAACACCGGGGAGCTGTTTTTT
TRBJ1-2 TRBV2 few . CASSEVRAGRNYGYTF TGTGCCAGCAGTGAAGTTCGGGCAGGGAGGAACTATGGCTACACCTTC
TRBJ1-1 TRBV4-3 many . CASSQDRVSGGDTEAFF TGCGCCAGCAGCCAAGATAGGGTGAGTGGAGGAGACACTGAAGCTTTCTTT
TRBJ1-1 TRBV7-2 many TRBD1 CASSTWDSGTEAFF TGTGCCAGCAGCACTTGGGACAGTGGCACTGAAGCTTTCTTT
TRBJ2-5 TRBV5-5 few . CASSLEGLQETQYF TGTGCCAGCAGCTTGGAAGGGCTCCAAGAGACCCAGTACTTC
TRBJ2-3 TRBV12-3/TRBV12-4 many . CASSLVPTDTQYF TGTGCCAGCAGTTTGGTCCCCACAGATACGCAGTATTTT
TRBJ2-1 TRBV4-3 many TRBD2 CASSQDLAGTYNEQFF TGCGCCAGCAGCCAAGATCTAGCGGGGACCTACAATGAGCAGTTCTTC
TRBJ2-7 TRBV6-2/TRBV6-3 many . CASSYGPNEQYF TGTGCCAGCAGTTACGGCCCGAACGAGCAGTACTTC
TRBJ2-7 TRBV20-1 many TRBD1 CGGQGSYEQYF TGCGGAGGACAGGGTAGCTACGAGCAGTACTTC
TRBJ2-2 TRBV10-3 . . CAIITPPPGRNTGELFF TGTGCCATCATCACGCCCCCCCCAGGGAGGAACACCGGGGAGCTGTTTTTT
TRBJ2-7 TRBV6-6 . . CASSYSEGSTYEQYF TGTGCCAGCAGTTACTCTGAGGGGTCAACCTACGAGCAGTACTTC
TRBJ2-5 TRBV28 few TRBD2 CATQMLAEETQYF TGTGCCACCCAGATGCTAGCGGAAGAGACCCAGTACTTC
TRBJ1-5 TRBV9 many . CASSVDQHQPQHF TGTGCCAGCAGCGTAGATCAGCATCAGCCCCAGCATTTT
TRBJ2-5 TRBV29-1 few TRBD2 CSGGGVTSSAYQETQYF TGCAGCGGGGGGGGGGTGACTAGTTCGGCCTACCAAGAGACCCAGTACTTC